The rows below give T cell receptor beta chains drawn from one sample of a study of T cell responses to AZD1222 COVID-19 vaccine. This table comes from immunoSEQ multiplex PCR, and its TCRdb copy is limited to in-frame clones, with some not included. The data show more than 110,000 clones, with about nine tenths seen just once and about 3.4% held by the top ten. The material was peripheral blood, obtained on day 0 of AZD1222 vaccination. These receptor sequences come from an adult in good health. Each CDR3 is given with its conserved first and last residue.

len	v_gene	j_gene	CDR3aa
13	TRBV19	TRBJ2-7	CATRDRGSHEQYF
15	TRBV19	TRBJ1-1	CASSIPAGRNTEAFF
13	TRBV15	TRBJ2-7	CATSRDRGREQYF
14	TRBV6-2/TRBV6-3	TRBJ2-7	CASSKRVVTYEQYF
13	TRBV3-1/TRBV3-2	TRBJ2-1	CASKAGRFTVQFF
13	TRBV6-5	TRBJ1-2	CASRQGARGGYTF
16	TRBV11-2	TRBJ1-1	CASSFRDTRRHTEAFF
15	TRBV29-1	TRBJ2-7	CSVEVRRGVLDEQYF
14	TRBV11-3	TRBJ1-4	CASSLARRDEKLFF
16	TRBV4-2	TRBJ2-7	CASSQEFSGLTYEQYF
17	TRBV5-1	TRBJ2-1	CASNLGFSGGRNNEQFF